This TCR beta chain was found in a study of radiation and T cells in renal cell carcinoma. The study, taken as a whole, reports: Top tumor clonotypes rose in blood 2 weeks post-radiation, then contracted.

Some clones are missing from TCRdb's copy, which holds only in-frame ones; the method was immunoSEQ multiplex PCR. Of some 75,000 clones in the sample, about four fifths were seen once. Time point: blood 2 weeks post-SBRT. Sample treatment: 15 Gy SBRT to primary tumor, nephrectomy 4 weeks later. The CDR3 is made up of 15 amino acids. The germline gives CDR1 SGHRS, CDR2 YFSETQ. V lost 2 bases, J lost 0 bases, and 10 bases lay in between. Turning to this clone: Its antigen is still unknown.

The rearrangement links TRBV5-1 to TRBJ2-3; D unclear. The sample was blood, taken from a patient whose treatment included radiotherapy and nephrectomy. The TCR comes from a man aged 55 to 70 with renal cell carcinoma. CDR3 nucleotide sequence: TGCGCCAGCAGCTTAGTGATACCCAGCACAGATACGCAGTATTTT. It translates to CASSLVIPSTDTQYF.